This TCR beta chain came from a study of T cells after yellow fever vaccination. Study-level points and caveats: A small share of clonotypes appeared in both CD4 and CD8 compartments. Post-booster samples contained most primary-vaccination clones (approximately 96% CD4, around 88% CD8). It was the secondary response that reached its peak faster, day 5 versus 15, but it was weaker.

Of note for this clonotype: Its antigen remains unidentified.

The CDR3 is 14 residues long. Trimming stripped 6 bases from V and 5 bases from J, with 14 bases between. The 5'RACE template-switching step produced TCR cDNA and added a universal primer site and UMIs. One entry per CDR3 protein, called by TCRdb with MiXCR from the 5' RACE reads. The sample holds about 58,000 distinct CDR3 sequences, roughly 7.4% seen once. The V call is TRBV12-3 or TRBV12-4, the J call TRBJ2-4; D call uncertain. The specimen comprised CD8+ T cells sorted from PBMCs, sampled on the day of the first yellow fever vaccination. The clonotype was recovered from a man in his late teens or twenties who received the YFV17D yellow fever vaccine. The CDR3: CASSVLTGQNIQYF. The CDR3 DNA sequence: TGTGCCAGCAGCGTTCTAACGGGCCAAAACATTCAGTACTTC.